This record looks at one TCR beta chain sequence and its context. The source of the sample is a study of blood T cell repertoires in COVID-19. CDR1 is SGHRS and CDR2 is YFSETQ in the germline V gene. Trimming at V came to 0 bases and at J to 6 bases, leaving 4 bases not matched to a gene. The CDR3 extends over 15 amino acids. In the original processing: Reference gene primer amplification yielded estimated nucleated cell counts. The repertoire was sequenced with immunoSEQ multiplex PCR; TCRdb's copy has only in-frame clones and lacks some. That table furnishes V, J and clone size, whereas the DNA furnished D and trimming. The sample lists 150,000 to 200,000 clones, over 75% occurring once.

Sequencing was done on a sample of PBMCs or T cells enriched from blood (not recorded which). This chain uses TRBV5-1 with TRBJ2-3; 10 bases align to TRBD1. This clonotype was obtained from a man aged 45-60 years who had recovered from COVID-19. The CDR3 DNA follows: TGCGCCAGCAGCTTGGCGGGGACAGGGGTCGATACGCAGTATTTT. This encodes CASSLAGTGVDTQYF. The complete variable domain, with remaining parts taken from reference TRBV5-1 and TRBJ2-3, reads KAGVTQTPRYLIKTRGQQVTLSCSPISGHRSVSWYQQTPGQGLQFLFEYFSETQRNKGNFPGRFSGRQFSNSRSEMNVSTLELGDSALYLCASSLAGTGVDTQYFGPGTRLTVL.